This T cell receptor beta chain derives from a study of tumor and adjacent non-tumor tissue in lung cancer. Overall study context: Stage I to III disease affected approximately 11 men and several women aged roughly 31 to 76. Samples averaged about 4.2 million productive TCRbeta reads each. Study outcomes and limitations: Tumor tissue had significantly higher TCR diversity than normal lung.

Trimming left V 5 bases short and J 9 bases short, with 16 bases between. CDR3 size: 14 residues. Per germline, CDR1 SGHNT and CDR2 YENEEA. A modified ARM-PCR protocol with three rounds of nested PCR amplified TCRbeta. Each CDR3 protein is one row after TCRdb ran MiXCR on the multiplex PCR reads. This table holds about 140,000 distinct CDR3 sequences, around two thirds found once. The template was RNA from unsorted bulk tissue. On this clonotype: What it recognizes is unknown.

This sequence was found in a man aged 55 to 70 with small cell lung cancer. V is TRBV11-3 and J is TRBJ2-2; unclear D gene. The sample was lung tumor tissue. CDR3 nucleotide sequence: TGTGCCAGCAGCGTAGGTCTATGTAGCTGGGAGCTGTTTTTT. Translating gives CASSVGLCSWELFF.